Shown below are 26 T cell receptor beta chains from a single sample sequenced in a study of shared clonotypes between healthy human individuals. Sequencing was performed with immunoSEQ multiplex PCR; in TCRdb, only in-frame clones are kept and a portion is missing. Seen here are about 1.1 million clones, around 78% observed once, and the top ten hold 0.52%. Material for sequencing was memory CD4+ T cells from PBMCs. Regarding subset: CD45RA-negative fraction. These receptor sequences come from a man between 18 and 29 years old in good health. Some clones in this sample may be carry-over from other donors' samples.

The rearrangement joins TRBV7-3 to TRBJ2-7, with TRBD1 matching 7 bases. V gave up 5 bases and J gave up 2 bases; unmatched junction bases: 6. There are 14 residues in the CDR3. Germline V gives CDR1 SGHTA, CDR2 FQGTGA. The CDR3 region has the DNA TGTGCCAGCAGCCGGACAGGAGCTGCCTACGAGCAGTACTTC. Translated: CASSRTGAAYEQYF.

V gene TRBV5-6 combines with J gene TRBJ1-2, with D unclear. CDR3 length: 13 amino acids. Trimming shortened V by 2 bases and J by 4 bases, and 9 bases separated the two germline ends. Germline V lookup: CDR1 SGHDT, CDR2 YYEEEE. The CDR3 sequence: CASSFRTLYGYTF. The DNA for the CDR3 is TGTGCCAGCAGCTTTCGAACCCTCTATGGCTACACCTTC.

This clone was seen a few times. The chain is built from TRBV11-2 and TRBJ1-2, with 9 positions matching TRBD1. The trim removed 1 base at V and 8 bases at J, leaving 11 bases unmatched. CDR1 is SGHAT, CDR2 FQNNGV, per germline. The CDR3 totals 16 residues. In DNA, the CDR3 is TGTGCCAGCAGCTTAGCCGGGTCCGGGACAGGGTGGGGCTACACCTTC. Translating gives CASSLAGSGTGWGYTF.

Here the CDR3 reads CASSTTSGRREQFF. CDR3 DNA sequence: TGTGCCAGCAGCACAACTAGCGGGAGAAGGGAGCAGTTCTTC. The rearrangement joins TRBV5-4 to TRBJ2-1; 11 bases align to TRBD2. This CDR3 is 14 amino acids long. From germline, CDR1 is SGHNT and CDR2 YYREEE (reference sequence). After removal of 4 bases from V and 10 bases from J, the junction contained 7 bases not matched to a gene.

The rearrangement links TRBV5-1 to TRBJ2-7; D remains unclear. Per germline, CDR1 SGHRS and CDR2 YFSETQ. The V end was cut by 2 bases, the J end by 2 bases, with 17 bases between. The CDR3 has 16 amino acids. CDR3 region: CASSFSVNTLPYEQYF. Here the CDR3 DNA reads TGCGCCAGCAGCTTCAGCGTGAACACTCTCCCCTACGAGCAGTACTTC. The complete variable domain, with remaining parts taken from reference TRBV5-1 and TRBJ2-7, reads KAGVTQTPRYLIKTRGQQVTLSCSPISGHRSVSWYQQTPGQGLQFLFEYFSETQRNKGNFPGRFSGRQFSNSRSEMNVSTLELGDSALYLCASSFSVNTLPYEQYFGPGTRLTVT.

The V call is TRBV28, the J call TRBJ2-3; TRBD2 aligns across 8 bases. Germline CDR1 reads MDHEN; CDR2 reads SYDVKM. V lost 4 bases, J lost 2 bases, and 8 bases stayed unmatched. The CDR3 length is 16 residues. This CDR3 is CASSSRRAGDTDTQYF. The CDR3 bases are TGTGCCAGCAGTTCCAGGAGAGCGGGAGACACAGATACGCAGTATTTT.

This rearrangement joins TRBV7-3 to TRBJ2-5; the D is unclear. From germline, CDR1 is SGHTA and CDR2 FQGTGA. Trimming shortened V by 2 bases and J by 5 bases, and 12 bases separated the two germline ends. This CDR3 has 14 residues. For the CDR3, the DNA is TGTGCCAGCAGCTTAGGGCCAGGTGGCGAGACCCAGTACTTC. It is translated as CASSLGPGGETQYF.

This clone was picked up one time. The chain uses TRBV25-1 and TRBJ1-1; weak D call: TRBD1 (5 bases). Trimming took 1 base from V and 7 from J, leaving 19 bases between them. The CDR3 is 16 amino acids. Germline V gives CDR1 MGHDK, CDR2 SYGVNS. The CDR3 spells CASSESGRLLGGEAFF. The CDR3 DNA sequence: TGTGCCAGCAGTGAATCGGGACGACTCCTTGGAGGTGAAGCTTTCTTT.

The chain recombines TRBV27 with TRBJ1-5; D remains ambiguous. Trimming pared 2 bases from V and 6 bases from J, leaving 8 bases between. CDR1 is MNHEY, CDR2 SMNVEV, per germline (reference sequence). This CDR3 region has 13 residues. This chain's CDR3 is CASSLTRFQPQHF. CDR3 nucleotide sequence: TGTGCCAGCAGTTTAACACGATTTCAGCCCCAGCATTTT.

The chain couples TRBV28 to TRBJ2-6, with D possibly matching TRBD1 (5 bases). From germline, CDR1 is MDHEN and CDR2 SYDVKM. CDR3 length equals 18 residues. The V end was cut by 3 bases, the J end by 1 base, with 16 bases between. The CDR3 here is CASSLAQGSRSGANVLTF. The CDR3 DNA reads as TGTGCCAGCAGTTTGGCCCAGGGCAGCCGTTCTGGGGCCAACGTCCTGACTTTC.

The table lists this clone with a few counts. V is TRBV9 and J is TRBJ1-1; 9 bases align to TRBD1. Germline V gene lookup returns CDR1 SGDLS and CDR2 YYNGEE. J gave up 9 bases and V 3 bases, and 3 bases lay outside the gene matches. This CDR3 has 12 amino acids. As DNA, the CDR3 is TGTGCCAGCAGCGCCGGACAGGGGAAAGCTTTCTTT. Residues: CASSAGQGKAFF. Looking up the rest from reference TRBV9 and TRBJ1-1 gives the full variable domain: DSGVTQTPKHLITATGQRVTLRCSPRSGDLSVYWYQQSLDQGLQFLIQYYNGEERAKGNILERFSAQQFPDLHSELNLSSLELGDSALYFCASSAGQGKAFFGQGTRLTVV.

CDR3 loop: CASSPGTVSQPQHF. The DNA for the CDR3 is TGTGCCAGCAGCCCTGGGACAGTGAGTCAGCCCCAGCATTTT. V usage is TRBV11-2 and J usage is TRBJ1-5; TRBD1 agrees at 7 bases. This CDR3 is built from 14 residues. The J segment lost 6 bases and the V segment lost 5 bases, leaving 7 bases of the junction unmatched. The germline gives CDR1 SGHAT, CDR2 FQNNGV. The full variable domain, rest sourced from reference TRBV11-2 and TRBJ1-5, is EAGVAQSPRYKIIEKRQSVAFWCNPISGHATLYWYQQILGQGPKLLIQFQNNGVVDDSQLPKDRFSAERLKGVDSTLKIQPAKLEDSAVYLCASSPGTVSQPQHFGDGTRLSIL.

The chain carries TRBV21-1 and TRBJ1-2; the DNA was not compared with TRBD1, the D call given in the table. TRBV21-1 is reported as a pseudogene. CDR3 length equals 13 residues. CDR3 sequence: CASHRPNTYGYTF. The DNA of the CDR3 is TGTGCCAGCCACAGGCCGAATACCTATGGCTACACCTTC.

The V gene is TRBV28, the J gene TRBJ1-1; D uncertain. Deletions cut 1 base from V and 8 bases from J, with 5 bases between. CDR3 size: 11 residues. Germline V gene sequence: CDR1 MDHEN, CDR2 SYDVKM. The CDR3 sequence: CASSLFQEAFF. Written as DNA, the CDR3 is TGTGCCAGCAGTTTATTCCAGGAAGCTTTCTTT.

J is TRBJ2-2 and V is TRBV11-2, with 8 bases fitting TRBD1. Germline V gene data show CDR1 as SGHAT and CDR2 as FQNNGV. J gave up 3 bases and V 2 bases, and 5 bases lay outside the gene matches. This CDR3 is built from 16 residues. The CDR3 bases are TGTGCCAGCAGCTTACGAGACAGGGGTGACACCGGGGAGCTGTTTTTT. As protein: CASSLRDRGDTGELFF.

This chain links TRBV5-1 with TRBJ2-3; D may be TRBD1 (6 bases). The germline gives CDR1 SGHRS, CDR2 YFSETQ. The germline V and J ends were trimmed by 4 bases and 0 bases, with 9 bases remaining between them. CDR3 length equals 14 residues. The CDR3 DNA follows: TGCGCCAGCAGCACCGGGACAAGCACAGATACGCAGTATTTT. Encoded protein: CASSTGTSTDTQYF.

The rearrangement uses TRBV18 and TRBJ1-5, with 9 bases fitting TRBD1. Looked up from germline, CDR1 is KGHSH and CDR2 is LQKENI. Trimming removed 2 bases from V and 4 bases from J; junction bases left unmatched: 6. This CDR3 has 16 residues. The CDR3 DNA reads TGTGCCAGCTCACCAACACAGGGGACAGGGAATCAGCCCCAGCATTTT. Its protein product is CASSPTQGTGNQPQHF.

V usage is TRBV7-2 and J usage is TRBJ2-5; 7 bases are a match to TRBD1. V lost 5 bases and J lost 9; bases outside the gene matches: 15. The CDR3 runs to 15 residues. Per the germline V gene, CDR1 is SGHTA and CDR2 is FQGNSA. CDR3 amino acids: CASSQTGQHFSAQYF. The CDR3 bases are TGTGCCAGCAGCCAAACGGGACAGCATTTTTCGGCCCAGTACTTC.

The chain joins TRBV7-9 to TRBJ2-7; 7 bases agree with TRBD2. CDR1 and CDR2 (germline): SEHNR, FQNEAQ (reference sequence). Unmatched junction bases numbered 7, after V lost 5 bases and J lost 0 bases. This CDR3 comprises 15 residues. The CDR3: CASSPGGSLSYEQYF. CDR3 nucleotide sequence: TGTGCCAGCAGCCCGGGGGGAAGCCTCTCCTACGAGCAGTACTTC.

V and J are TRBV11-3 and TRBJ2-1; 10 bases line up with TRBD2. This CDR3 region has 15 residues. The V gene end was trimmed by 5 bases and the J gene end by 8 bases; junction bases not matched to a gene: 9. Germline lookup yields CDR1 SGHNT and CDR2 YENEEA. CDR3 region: CASSDGLAGVYEQFF. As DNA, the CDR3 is TGTGCCAGCAGCGATGGGCTAGCGGGAGTGTATGAGCAGTTCTTC.

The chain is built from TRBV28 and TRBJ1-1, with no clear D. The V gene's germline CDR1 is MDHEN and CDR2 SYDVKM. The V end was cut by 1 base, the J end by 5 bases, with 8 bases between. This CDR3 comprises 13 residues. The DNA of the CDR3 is TGTGCCAGCAGTTTATTAGAACAGACTGAAGCTTTCTTT. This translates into CASSLLEQTEAFF.

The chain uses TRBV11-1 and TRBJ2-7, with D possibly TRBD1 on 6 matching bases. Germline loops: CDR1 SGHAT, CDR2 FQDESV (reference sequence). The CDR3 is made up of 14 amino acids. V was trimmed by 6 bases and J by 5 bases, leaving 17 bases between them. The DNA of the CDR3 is TGTGCCAGCAGTCAACAACAGGGTATCCACGAGCAGTACTTC. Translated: CASSQQQGIHEQYF.

CDR3 nucleotide sequence: TGCGCCAGCAGCCAAGAGACAGGGGAGAACACTGAAGCTTTCTTT. It is translated as CASSQETGENTEAFF. The chain uses TRBV4-1 and TRBJ1-1; 8 bases are shared with TRBD1. The CDR3 covers 15 residues. Germline CDR1 reads MGHRA; CDR2 reads YSYEKL. J lost 1 base, V lost 0 bases, and 1 base had no gene match.

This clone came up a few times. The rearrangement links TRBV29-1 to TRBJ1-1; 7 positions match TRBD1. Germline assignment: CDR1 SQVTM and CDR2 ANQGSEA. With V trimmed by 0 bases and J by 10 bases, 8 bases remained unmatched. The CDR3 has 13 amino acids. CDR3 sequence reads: CSVEDLQAGGAFF. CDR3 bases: TGCAGCGTTGAAGATCTTCAGGCAGGGGGAGCTTTCTTT.

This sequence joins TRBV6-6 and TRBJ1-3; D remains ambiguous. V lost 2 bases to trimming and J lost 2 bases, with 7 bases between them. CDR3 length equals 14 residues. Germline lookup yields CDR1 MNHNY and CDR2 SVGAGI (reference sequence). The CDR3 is CASSYGTPGNTIYF. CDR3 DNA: TGTGCCAGCAGTTACGGCACGCCTGGAAACACCATATATTTT.

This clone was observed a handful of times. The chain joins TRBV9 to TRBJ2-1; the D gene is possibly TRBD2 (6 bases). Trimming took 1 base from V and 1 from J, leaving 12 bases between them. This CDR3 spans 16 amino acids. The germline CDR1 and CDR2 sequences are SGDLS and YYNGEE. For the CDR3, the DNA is TGTGCCAGCAGCGTACTACTAGCTGGGTCCTACAATGAGCAGTTCTTC. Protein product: CASSVLLAGSYNEQFF. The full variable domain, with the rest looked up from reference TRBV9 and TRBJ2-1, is DSGVTQTPKHLITATGQRVTLRCSPRSGDLSVYWYQQSLDQGLQFLIQYYNGEERAKGNILERFSAQQFPDLHSELNLSSLELGDSALYFCASSVLLAGSYNEQFFGPGTRLTVL.